The 17 T cell receptor beta chains presented below share a single source sample, sequenced in a study of tumor-infiltrating lymphocytes in primary liver carcinoma. Starting from approximately 500 ng of total RNA, TCR beta cDNA was produced with a primer in the constant region. Employing slightly modified ARM-PCR, three nested multiplex PCR rounds were run, and these gave rise to the TCR beta libraries. The first two PCR rounds used TRBV1-TRBV30 primers with a Cbeta primer, approximately 10 cycles each. TCRdb reprocessed the multiplex PCR reads with MiXCR, giving one entry per CDR3 protein. This sample yields about 25,000 distinct CDR3 sequences, of which 77% are seen a single time; under 35% belongs to the top ten. It was from about 19-30 mg of unsorted bulk tissue that RNA and DNA were co-extracted. Specimen: liver tumor tissue from sampling region 5. Sample subset: tumor region T5, tumor centre. All receptors come from a young woman with primary liver carcinoma and hepatitis B virus infection.

The V and J genes are TRBV6-5 and TRBJ1-5, with D possibly matching TRBD1 (5 bases). The CDR3 consists of 16 residues. Germline lookup yields CDR1 MNHEY and CDR2 SVGAGI. V lost 7 bases, J lost 7 bases, and 23 bases lay in between. This CDR3 is CASTSMGGNRLQPQHF. The CDR3 DNA reads TGTGCCAGCACCTCGATGGGGGGAAACCGTTTACAGCCCCAGCATTTT.

Notes on this clonotype: The junction does not match germline at one end; this may be a read error. The chain has TRBV6-6 and TRBJ2-1; a weak D match, TRBD1 (5 bases). CDR3 length: 13 residues. The V gene's germline CDR1 is MNHNY and CDR2 SVGAGI (reference sequence). CDR3 amino acids: CAISKGNYNEQFF. The CDR3 nucleotides read TGTGCCATCAGCAAGGGGAACTACAATGAACAGTTCTTC.

The sample holds a few counts of this clonotype. One junction end does not reproduce the germline sequence, and a read error may be involved. The genes are TRBV4-2 and TRBJ2-3; perhaps TRBD2 as D (5 bases). Per germline, CDR1 LGHNA and CDR2 YNFKEQ. This CDR3 comprises 13 residues. CDR3 sequence reads: CVSSQDPGNTQYF. DNA of the CDR3: TGCGTCAGCAGCCAAGACCCGGGAAATACGCAGTATTTT.

About this clonotype: The junction departs from germline at one end; a sequencing error may be responsible. The J gene is TRBJ2-2, the V gene TRBV6-1; D is perhaps TRBD1 or TRBD2 (6 bases each). Germline lookup yields CDR1 MNHNS and CDR2 SASEGT. The CDR3 is made up of 19 amino acids. The CDR3 region is CASSETLPGGAANSGKLFF. CDR3 coding DNA: TGTGCCAGCAGTGAGACCCTTCCCGGGGGCGCCGCGAACTCCGGGAAGCTGTTTTTT.

Remarks on this clonotype: The CDR3 ends on some other residue instead of the conserved phenylalanine or tryptophan, so this is likely a read error. The chain has TRBV4-3 and TRBJ2-7, with D unresolved. This CDR3 is 14 amino acids long. Germline CDR1 reads LGHNA; CDR2 reads YSLEER. Trimming removed 3 bases from V and 6 bases from J, with 15 bases in between. CDR3 loop: CASSHTALSSEQYY. The CDR3 region has the DNA TGCGCCAGCAGCCATACTGCCCTTTCCAGCGAGCAGTACTAC.

Turning to this clonotype: Since no conserved phenylalanine or tryptophan closes the CDR3, a read error is the likely cause. The rearrangement uses TRBV7-8 and TRBJ2-6; D is perhaps TRBD2 (5 bases). Germline V gene lookup returns CDR1 SGHVS and CDR2 FQNEAQ. This CDR3 is 18 amino acids long. Here the CDR3 DNA reads TGTGCCAGCAGCTTATTGGGGTTGGACTTCTCTGGAGCCAACGTCCTGACTTAC. Its translation is CASSLLGLDFSGANVLTY.

This chain uses TRBV12-3 or TRBV12-4 with TRBJ2-2; the match to TRBD2 covers 10 bases. The CDR3 spans 16 residues. The ends lost 5 bases at V and 13 bases at J; junction bases unmatched: 16. CDR3 amino acids: CASSPRASGSYWGLFF. The DNA for the CDR3 is TGTGCCAGCAGTCCACGAGCTAGCGGGAGTTACTGGGGGCTGTTTTTT.

This clonotype has a handful of counts. At one end, the junction sequence differs from germline, possibly due to a read error. The V call is TRBV11-2, the J call TRBJ2-5; no clear D gene. Germline CDR1 reads SGHAT; CDR2 reads FQNNGV. The CDR3 has 12 residues. The CDR3 DNA sequence: TGTGCCAGCAGTTTAGGGCTAGAGGCCCAGTACTTC. Protein product: CASSLGLEAQYF.

This clonotype turned up a few times. An end of the junction does not agree with germline; a read error may underlie this. The rearrangement uses TRBV7-9 and TRBJ1-2; no firm D call. The CDR3 consists of 14 residues. The germline V gene encodes CDR1 SEHNR and CDR2 FQNEAQ (reference sequence). The CDR3 is CASNVGSGNYGYTF. For the CDR3, the DNA is TGTGCCAGCAATGTGGGTTCGGGCAACTATGGTTACACCTTC.

Notes on this clonotype: A single base separates this from a much larger clone, so it may be a read error. The gene calls are TRBV11-2 and TRBJ2-7; D may be TRBD1 or TRBD2 (5 bases each). CDR1 is SGHAT, CDR2 FQNNGV, per germline. Trimming shortened V by 9 bases and J by 8 bases, and 20 bases separated the two germline ends. CDR3 size: 13 residues. The CDR3 loop reads CASSPPGAYQQYF. As DNA, the CDR3 is TGTGCCAGTAGCCCGCCCGGGGCTTACCAGCAGTACTTC.

Details on this clonotype: Compared with germline, one end of the junction differs, possibly owing to a read error. The genes are TRBV4-3 and TRBJ2-1; a possible D gene is TRBD2 (5 bases). Looked up from germline, CDR1 is LGHNA and CDR2 is YSLEER. The CDR3 sequence is 14 residues long. CDR3 in amino acids: CASSQDPLASSQIF. CDR3 nucleotides: TGCGCCAGCAGCCAAGATCCCTTGGCTAGCTCCCAGATCTTC.

As concerns this clonotype: This clone may be a read error of a much larger clone one base away. V is TRBV7-2 and J is TRBJ1-4; D might be TRBD1 (5 bases). Germline CDR1 and CDR2: SGHTA and FQGNSA. CDR3 size: 14 residues. Written as DNA, the CDR3 is TGTGCCAACAGCTTAGCAGGGCGGGGTGAAAAACTGTTTTTT. Translating it yields CANSLAGRGEKLFF.

In regard to this clonotype: An end of the junction differs from the germline gene, which may be a read error. The chain couples TRBV6-1 to TRBJ2-2; 9 nucleotides match TRBD2. This CDR3 is built from 18 residues. Per the germline V gene, CDR1 is MNHNS and CDR2 is SASEGT. CDR3 DNA sequence: TGTGCCAGCAGTGAAGCATTGGCGGGGGGGGCGAGCACCGCGGAGCTATTTTTT. Its translation: CASSEALAGGASTAELFF.

This clonotype came up a few times. A read error is possible here, since a much larger clone lies one base away. This chain uses TRBV6-2 or TRBV6-3 with TRBJ2-7; a possible D gene is TRBD2 (5 bases). V was cut by 6 bases and J by 3 bases, with 15 bases left in between. Germline assignment: CDR1 MNHEY and CDR2 SVGEGT. CDR3 size: 14 residues. This chain's CDR3 is CASRNPSGNYEQYF. CDR3 nucleotides: TGTGCCAGCAGGAACCCTTCCGGGAACTACGAGCAGTACTTC.

A remark on this clonotype: The junction does not match germline at one end; this may be a read error. The chain is built from TRBV6-2 or TRBV6-3 and TRBJ1-1; the D is unclear. The CDR3 is made up of 14 amino acids. Germline-derived CDR1 and CDR2 are MNHEY and SVGEGT. Here the CDR3 DNA reads TGTGCCAGCGGTTACACGAACTGGGGAACTGAAGCCTTCTTT. Protein sequence: CASGYTNWGTEAFF.

A word on this clonotype: Just one base apart from a much larger clone, this may be a read error. The rearrangement joins TRBV9 to TRBJ1-1; the D gene is possibly TRBD1 (5 bases). Looked up from germline, CDR1 is SGDLS and CDR2 is YYNGEE. Trimming took 4 bases from V and 8 from J, leaving 12 bases between them. This CDR3 has 12 residues. The CDR3 DNA sequence: TGTGCCAGCAGCATATCGGGGGACGAAGCTTTCTTT. It codes for CASSISGDEAFF.

This clonotype appeared many times. V and J are TRBV28 and TRBJ2-3; D may be TRBD2 (7 bases). Germline loops: CDR1 MDHEN, CDR2 SYDVKM. Trimming took 6 bases from V and 0 from J, leaving 16 bases between them. The CDR3 has 16 residues. CDR3 nucleotides: TGTGCCAGCAGGCCGGCGGGGGCAGTTAGCACAGATACGCAGTATTTT. This sequence encodes CASRPAGAVSTDTQYF.